The 14 T cell receptor beta chains listed next were all sequenced from one sample in a study of T cell repertoires in cytomegalovirus infection. TCRdb recomputed calls from the reads with MiXCR, one row per CDR3 protein. Among 360,000 or so distinct CDR3 sequences listed, nearly 35% were seen once. These receptors lack a known antigen. The sequences come from cultured PBMCs, collected from culture after CMV antigen stimulation. The receptors were gathered from a human donor in good health (CMV status not recorded). Some clones in this sample may be carry-over from other donors' samples.

This clonotype was seen many times. As DNA, the CDR3 is TGTGCCAGCAGCTTAGTTAGCAGGCCGGGATCACCCCTCCACTTT. It yields the protein CASSLVSRPGSPLHF. This chain links TRBV7-2 with TRBJ1-6, with D uncertain. Trimming stripped 1 base from V and 10 bases from J, with 14 bases between. The CDR3 totals 15 residues. Germline CDR1 SGHTA, CDR2 FQGNSA.

The chain uses TRBV5-1 and TRBJ2-1; no firm D call. The CDR3 has 14 residues. V lost 1 base and J lost 7, with 12 bases in between. CDR1 and CDR2 (germline): SGHRS, YFSETQ. CDR3 loop: CASSLKDLGNEQFF. The CDR3 coding sequence is TGCGCCAGCAGCTTGAAAGATCTGGGGAATGAGCAGTTCTTC. Using reference TRBV5-1 and TRBJ2-1 for the parts outside the CDR3, the full variable domain is KAGVTQTPRYLIKTRGQQVTLSCSPISGHRSVSWYQQTPGQGLQFLFEYFSETQRNKGNFPGRFSGRQFSNSRSEMNVSTLELGDSALYLCASSLKDLGNEQFFGPGTRLTVL.

The V and J genes are TRBV12-5 and TRBJ2-1; D may be TRBD2 (5 bases). The CDR3 is 14 residues long. Germline V gene data show CDR1 as LGHNT and CDR2 as FRNRAP. V gave up 3 bases and J gave up 3 bases, with 9 bases separating them. CDR3 in amino acids: CASGLGLGYNEQFF. Here the CDR3 DNA reads TGTGCTAGTGGTTTAGGACTGGGCTACAATGAGCAGTTCTTC.

This chain links TRBV4-1 with TRBJ1-1; TRBD1 is a possible D gene (6 bases). Trimming cost V 1 base and J 2 bases, with 11 bases left between them. Germline CDR1 reads MGHRA; CDR2 reads YSYEKL. This CDR3 spans 15 amino acids. CDR3: CASSQGRGLNTEAFF. The CDR3 nucleotides read TGCGCCAGCAGCCAAGGCCGGGGGCTTAACACTGAAGCTTTCTTT.

This sequence joins TRBV7-2 and TRBJ1-2, with D hard to call. V dropped 1 base and J dropped 14 bases, with 14 bases sitting between them. Germline-derived CDR1 and CDR2 are SGHTA and FQGNSA. The length of the CDR3 is 12 residues. CDR3 residues: CASSLGSTRGTF. The CDR3 DNA reads as TGTGCCAGCAGCTTAGGATCCACCCGAGGGACCTTC.

The chain carries TRBV27 and TRBJ2-7; perhaps TRBD2 as D (5 bases). The V and J ends lost 5 bases and 3 bases respectively, with 11 bases between them. Germline V lookup: CDR1 MNHEY, CDR2 SMNVEV (reference sequence). The CDR3 has 13 residues. CDR3 amino acids: CASSTAGNYEQYF. The CDR3 coding sequence is TGTGCCAGCAGTACAGCCGGGAACTACGAGCAGTACTTC.

This clonotype was counted at least ten times. The chain combines TRBV7-9 with TRBJ2-7; 8 bases line up with TRBD1. The CDR3 has 17 residues. V gave up 5 bases and J gave up 0 bases; unmatched junction bases: 12. Germline lookup yields CDR1 SEHNR and CDR2 FQNEAQ (reference sequence). The CDR3 is CASSTRQGLSLSYEQYF. The CDR3 region has the DNA TGTGCCAGCAGCACCCGACAGGGGCTAAGCCTCTCCTACGAGCAGTACTTC.

This clonotype was seen at least ten times. The chain carries TRBV7-2 and TRBJ2-3; TRBD2 agrees at 7 bases. After removal of 6 bases from V and 5 bases from J, the junction contained 11 bases not matched to a gene. The CDR3 is made up of 15 amino acids. Germline lookup yields CDR1 SGHTA and CDR2 FQGNSA. DNA of the CDR3: TGTGCCAGCAGTGAGGGAGCGGGGTCAGGAGATACGCAGTATTTT. Translated, it gives CASSEGAGSGDTQYF.

The V call is TRBV7-2, the J call TRBJ1-1, with D unresolved. The V and J ends lost 5 bases and 5 bases respectively, with 12 bases between them. This CDR3 has 13 residues. Germline V gives CDR1 SGHTA, CDR2 FQGNSA. CDR3 coding DNA: TGTGCCAGCAGCGCAGTTGGATGGACTGAAGCTTTCTTT. Translation: CASSAVGWTEAFF.

V usage is TRBV3-1 and J usage is TRBJ1-3; the D is unclear. V was clipped by 3 bases and J by 2 bases, with 11 bases between them. The germline gives CDR1 LGHDT, CDR2 YNNKEL (reference sequence). This CDR3 spans 15 amino acids. The CDR3, as DNA: TGTGCCAGCAGCCAGATAGGAGGAGCTGGAAACACCATATATTTT. Its protein product is CASSQIGGAGNTIYF.

This chain uses TRBV6-8 with TRBJ2-5, with 9 bases lining up with TRBD2. The CDR3 has 16 amino acids. Looked up from germline, CDR1 is MNHGY and CDR2 is SAAAGT. V lost 6 bases, J lost 0 bases, and 8 bases stayed unmatched. CDR3 region: CASSPNIAGDQETQYF. Written as DNA, the CDR3 is TGTGCCAGCAGCCCAAACATAGCGGGAGACCAAGAGACCCAGTACTTC.

The V and J genes are TRBV11-3 and TRBJ2-3, with D possibly TRBD1 on 6 matching bases. Trimming removed 1 base at V and 0 bases at J, with 17 bases between. Germline-derived CDR1 and CDR2 are SGHNT and YENEEA. The CDR3 length is 18 residues. The CDR3 sequence is CASSLARLGQTSTDTQYF. The DNA for the CDR3 is TGTGCCAGCAGCTTAGCACGCTTAGGACAGACTAGCACAGATACGCAGTATTTT.

This clonotype was counted many times. The chain carries TRBV7-2 and TRBJ1-2, with D tentatively TRBD1 (5 bases). This CDR3 is built from 12 residues. V was cut by 7 bases and J by 8 bases, with 14 bases left in between. Germline lookup yields CDR1 SGHTA and CDR2 FQGNSA. CDR3 DNA: TGTGCCAGCACCACTTGGGGGGACGGCTACACCTTC. Protein: CASTTWGDGYTF.

The sample holds a few counts of this clonotype. The chain recombines TRBV28 with TRBJ2-3, with D uncertain. The CDR3 length is 15 residues. Germline-derived CDR1 and CDR2 are MDHEN and SYDVKM. Between the trimmed V and J ends, which lost 2 bases and 1 base, there was a span of 10 bases. The CDR3 region is CASSLLLVGTDTQYF. CDR3 sequence (DNA): TGTGCCAGCAGTTTACTGCTAGTGGGCACAGATACGCAGTATTTT.